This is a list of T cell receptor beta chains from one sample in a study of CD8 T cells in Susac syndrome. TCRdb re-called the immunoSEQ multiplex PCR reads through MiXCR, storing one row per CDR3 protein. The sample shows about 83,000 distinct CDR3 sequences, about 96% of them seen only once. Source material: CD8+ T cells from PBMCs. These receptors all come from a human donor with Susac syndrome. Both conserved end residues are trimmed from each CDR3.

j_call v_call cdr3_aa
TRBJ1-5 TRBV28 ASSFFQGLSFSNQPQH
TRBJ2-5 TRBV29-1 SVGDLGGAQETQY
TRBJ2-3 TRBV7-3 ASSLSSGEQY
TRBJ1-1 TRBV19 ASKGTDEAF
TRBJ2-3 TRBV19 ASSAAGGDTQY
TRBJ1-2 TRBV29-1 SVEGLYGYT
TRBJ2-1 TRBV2 ASSEALRQGPYNEQF
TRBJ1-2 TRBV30 AWSVPGGSYGYT
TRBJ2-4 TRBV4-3 ASSRGGLSDIQY
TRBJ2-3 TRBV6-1 ASSEKVQGITDTQY
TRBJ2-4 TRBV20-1 SARDLDTPHRDIQY
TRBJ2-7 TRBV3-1 ASSQFGSSYEQY
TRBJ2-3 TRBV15 ATSRDGADTQY
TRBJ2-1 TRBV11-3 ASSPGRLTFNEQF
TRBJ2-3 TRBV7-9 ASSRGGRGTDTQY
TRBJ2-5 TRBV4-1 ASSQAGGETQY
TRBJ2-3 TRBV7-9 ASSSSAERGDTQY
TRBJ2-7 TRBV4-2 ASSQDLLAGAYEQY
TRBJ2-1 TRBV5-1 ASSLDRGFGNEQF
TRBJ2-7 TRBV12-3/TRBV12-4 ASSPGNYEQY
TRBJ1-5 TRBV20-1 SARHGWEGNQPQH
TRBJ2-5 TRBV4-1 ASSSRLKETQY
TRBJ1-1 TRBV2 ATGQINTEAF
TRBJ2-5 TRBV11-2 ASSPGVMAGGETQY
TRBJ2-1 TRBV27 ASSIGGTYNEQF
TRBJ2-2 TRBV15 ATTGTTNTGELF
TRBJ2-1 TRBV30 AGLGPTIEQF
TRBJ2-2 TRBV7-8 ASSWGTGVSGELF
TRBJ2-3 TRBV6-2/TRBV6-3 ASSLTDRTRDTQY
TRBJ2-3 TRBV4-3 ASSQATVRGRADTQY
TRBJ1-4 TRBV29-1 SVVQGTNEKLF
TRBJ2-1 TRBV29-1 SVDGGTDYNEQF
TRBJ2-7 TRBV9 ASSPAGGGYEQY
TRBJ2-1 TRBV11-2 ASDWVDSAYNEQF
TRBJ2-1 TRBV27 ASSHPGRTRNEQF
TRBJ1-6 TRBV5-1 ASSLAGDSPLH
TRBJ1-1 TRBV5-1 ASSHWNGEHTEVF
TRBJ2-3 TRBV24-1 ATSHREESTDTQY
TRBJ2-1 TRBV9 ASSAGTSPFDEQF
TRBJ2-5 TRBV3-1 ASSSSAGAETQY
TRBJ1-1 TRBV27 ASSWGAKTEAF
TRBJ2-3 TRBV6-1 ASSTSSGRALVTDTQY
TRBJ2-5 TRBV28 ASSLYGRGGETQY
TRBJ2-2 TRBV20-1 SARTSGSSAGELF
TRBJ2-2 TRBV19 ASMVGTNTGELF
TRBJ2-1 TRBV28 ASRGRRNNEQF
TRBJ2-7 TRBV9 ASSVAWPGEYEQY
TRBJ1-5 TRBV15 ATSTGTGRYSNQPQH
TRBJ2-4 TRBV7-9 ASSLKGNSNIQY
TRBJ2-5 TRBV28 ASSPLSTGFQETQY
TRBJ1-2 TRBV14 ASSPGVGGYT
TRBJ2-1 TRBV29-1 SVGETPYNEQF
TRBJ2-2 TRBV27 ASSTIPNTGELF
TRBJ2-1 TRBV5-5 ASSPTGESYNEQF
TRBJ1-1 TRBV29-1 SGDREAAF
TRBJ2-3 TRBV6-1 ASSPLGGSTADTQY
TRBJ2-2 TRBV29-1 SAQYTGELF
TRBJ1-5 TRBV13 ASSLRGQPQH
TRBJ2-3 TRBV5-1 ASSLLGGTYTDTQY
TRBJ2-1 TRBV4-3 ASSQTGGGNEQF